This T cell receptor (beta chain) derives from a study of T cell repertoires in cytomegalovirus infection. Germline V CDR1 and CDR2: MNHEY, SVGAGI. With 0 bases clipped from V and 3 bases from J, the junction kept 6 bases outside the gene matches. This CDR3 contains 16 residues. TCRdb re-called the reads with MiXCR, one entry per CDR3 protein. The top ten hold under 3.5% of the sample, which has 150,000 to 200,000 distinct CDR3 sequences, roughly a fifth seen once. This clonotype has more than one count but fewer than ten. This rearrangement joins TRBV6-5 to TRBJ2-7; 9 bases are shared with TRBD2. The sequenced sample was PBMCs. This TCR derives from a human donor in good health (CMV status not recorded). Some clones in this sample may be carry-over from other donors' samples. The CDR3 DNA is TGTGCCAGCAGTTACTCGAGACTAGCGGATGACTACGAGCAGTACTTC. It encodes CASSYSRLADDYEQYF.